The entry below describes one T cell receptor beta chain. Germline V gene data show CDR1 as SGHDT and CDR2 as YYEEEE. Trimming took off 2 bases at V and 0 bases at J, with 17 bases between the two ends. The CDR3 has 18 amino acids. The sample belongs to a study of blood T cell repertoires in COVID-19. Study as a whole: Material from acute and convalescent COVID-19 was sourced from the United States, Italy and Spain. T cells, B-cell-depleted T cells, or PBMCs provided the cDNA or gDNA that served as material.

In the original workflow: It was from reference gene primer amplification that nucleated cell counts were estimated. Only in-frame clones appear in the TCRdb table, and some are missing; sequencing was by immunoSEQ multiplex PCR. That table furnishes V, J and clone size, whereas the DNA furnished D and trimming. This table has 150,000 to 200,000 clones, 88% appearing once. The clonotype was recovered from a man between 60 and 70 years old with acute or convalescent COVID-19. Material: peripheral blood. This chain connects TRBV5-6 to TRBJ1-4, with D tentatively TRBD1 (5 bases). In DNA, the CDR3 is TGTGCCAGCAGCTTAGCTCAGTGGCAGGGTGCAACTAATGAAAAACTGTTTTTT. This translates into CASSLAQWQGATNEKLFF.